Each of the 10 T cell receptor beta chains below was sequenced from the same sample in a study of PD-1 blockade in mismatch repair-deficient tumors. The protocol was immunoSEQ multiplex PCR, while the TCRdb copy is restricted to in-frame clones and leaves out a portion. The table includes 40,000 to 60,000 clones, roughly 80% detected once. The sequencing here drew on peripheral blood, taken approximately 18 weeks after starting pembrolizumab. The receptor source for this set is an adult with mismatch repair-deficient cancer.

The V gene is TRBV5-1, the J gene TRBJ1-1, with D perhaps TRBD1 (6 bases). CDR1 is SGHRS, CDR2 YFSETQ, per germline. V was shortened by 5 bases and J by 5 bases, with 16 bases between the two germline ends. The length of the CDR3 is 14 residues. The CDR3 sequence is CASRDGGAGTEAFF. The CDR3 DNA reads TGCGCCAGCAGAGACGGGGGCGCGGGAACTGAAGCTTTCTTT.

The chain links TRBV7-9 to TRBJ2-7; TRBD1 is a possible D gene (5 bases). V was pared by 5 bases and J by 3 bases, with 14 bases between. The CDR3 is 14 residues long. Germline CDR1 SEHNR, CDR2 FQNEAQ (reference sequence). The CDR3 DNA sequence: TGTGCCAGCAGCCAAGACACAGGTCTCTACGAGCAGTACTTC. The encoded protein is CASSQDTGLYEQYF.

This chain uses TRBV18 with TRBJ2-1; no clear D gene. CDR1 KGHSH and CDR2 LQKENI come from the germline V gene. Trimming shortened V by 1 base and J by 4 bases, and 17 bases separated the two germline ends. The CDR3 totals 17 residues. CDR3 residues: CASSPRGPPSGYNEQFF. The CDR3 nucleotides are TGTGCCAGCTCACCACGTGGCCCCCCGTCAGGATACAATGAGCAGTTCTTC.

The rearrangement uses TRBV11-2 and TRBJ1-2; D is undetermined. This CDR3 is 13 amino acids long. Per germline, CDR1 SGHAT and CDR2 FQNNGV. V lost 0 bases and J 6 bases, leaving 8 bases between the germline ends. The CDR3 loop is CASSLEGLDGYTF. The CDR3, as DNA: TGTGCCAGCAGCTTAGAGGGTCTCGATGGCTACACCTTC.

V is TRBV7-9 and J is TRBJ2-1; D is tentatively TRBD1 or TRBD2 (5 bases each). This CDR3 comprises 15 residues. Germline lookup yields CDR1 SEHNR and CDR2 FQNEAQ (reference sequence). Trimming left V 6 bases short and J 0 bases short, with 12 bases between. CDR3: CASRGPTDSYNEQFF. CDR3 DNA: TGTGCCAGCAGGGGACCGACAGACTCCTACAATGAGCAGTTCTTC.

The J gene is TRBJ1-2, the V gene TRBV10-3; tentative D call: TRBD1 (5 bases). The V end was cut by 4 bases, the J end by 7 bases, with 10 bases between. In germline, CDR1 is ENHRY, CDR2 SYGVKD. The CDR3 contains 12 residues. The CDR3 protein is CAISGDSFGYTF. CDR3 nucleotides: TGTGCCATCAGTGGAGACAGTTTTGGCTACACCTTC.

The chain is built from TRBV7-8 and TRBJ2-1; no clear D. The V gene lost 7 bases and the J gene lost 5 bases, with 15 bases spanning the gap. CDR1 is SGHVS, CDR2 FQNEAQ, per germline. The CDR3 extends over 14 amino acids. The CDR3 coding sequence is TGTGCCAGCACCCCCTTCCCCGGTAACAATGAGCAGTTCTTC. Protein product: CASTPFPGNNEQFF.

This rearrangement joins TRBV11-1 to TRBJ2-1, with TRBD2 identical over 9 bases. The CDR3 runs 15 residues. The germline gives CDR1 SGHAT, CDR2 FQDESV (reference sequence). With 5 bases clipped from V and 3 bases from J, the junction kept 5 bases outside the gene matches. CDR3 sequence reads: CASSATSGNYNEQFF. The CDR3 DNA is TGTGCCAGCAGCGCGACTAGCGGAAACTACAATGAGCAGTTCTTC.

The chain uses TRBV18 and TRBJ1-1; D unresolved. Germline CDR1 reads KGHSH; CDR2 reads LQKENI. Trimming left V 0 bases short and J 0 bases short, with 5 bases between. The CDR3 consists of 14 residues. CDR3 in DNA: TGTGCCAGCTCACCACCTTCAGTGAACACTGAAGCTTTCTTT. Its protein product is CASSPPSVNTEAFF.

In the case of this clone: One end of the junction varies from germline; a read error may be responsible. The chain couples TRBV7-7 to TRBJ2-7; TRBD1 aligns across 8 bases. The CDR3 has 18 amino acids. Germline CDR1 is SSHAT and CDR2 is FNYEAQ (reference sequence). CDR3 nucleotide sequence: TGTGCTAGCAGCCCTCGCCTGGGGGACGGACAGGGCTCCTACGAGCAGTACTTC. This encodes CASSPRLGDGQGSYEQYF.